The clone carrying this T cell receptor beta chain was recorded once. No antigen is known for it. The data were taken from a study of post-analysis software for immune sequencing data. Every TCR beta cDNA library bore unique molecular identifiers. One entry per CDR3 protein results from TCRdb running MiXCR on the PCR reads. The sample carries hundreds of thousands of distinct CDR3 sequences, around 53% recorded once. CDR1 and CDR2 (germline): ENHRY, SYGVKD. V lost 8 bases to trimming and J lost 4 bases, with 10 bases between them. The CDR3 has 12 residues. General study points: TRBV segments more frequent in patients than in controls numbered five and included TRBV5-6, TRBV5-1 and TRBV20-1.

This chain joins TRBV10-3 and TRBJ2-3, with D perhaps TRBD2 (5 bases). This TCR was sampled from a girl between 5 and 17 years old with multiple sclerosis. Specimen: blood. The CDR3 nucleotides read TGTGCCATCTCCGGGAAGCCAGATACGCAGTATTTT. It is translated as CAISGKPDTQYF.